The 30 T cell receptor beta chains listed next were all sequenced from one sample in a study of blood T cell repertoires in COVID-19. Using immunoSEQ multiplex PCR, the repertoire was profiled, and TCRdb retains in-frame clones only, with some absent. This repertoire shows roughly 200,000 clones, roughly 86% found once; its top ten account for roughly 4%. Sequencing used PBMCs or T cells enriched from blood (not recorded which). Every receptor here comes from a woman in her twenties or thirties with acute COVID-19.

This rearrangement joins TRBV14 to TRBJ2-1, with 7 bases matching TRBD2. Trimming at V came to 5 bases and at J to 5 bases, leaving 12 bases not matched to a gene. This CDR3 is 16 amino acids long. The germline V gene has CDR1 SGHDN and CDR2 FVKESK. CDR3 in amino acids: CASSSRAGLDNNEQFF. DNA for the CDR3: TGTGCCAGCAGCTCCCGAGCAGGACTAGATAACAATGAGCAGTTCTTC.

CDR3 protein: CASSPLYGLAGQETQYF. DNA for the CDR3: TGTGCCAGCAGCCCCCTCTACGGACTAGCGGGGCAAGAGACCCAGTACTTC. The chain uses TRBV7-2 and TRBJ2-5; 12 bases align to TRBD2. The CDR3 spans 17 residues. The germline CDR1 and CDR2 sequences are SGHTA and FQGNSA. V was pared by 5 bases and J by 2 bases, with 9 bases of the junction left unmatched. Complete variable domain (other parts from reference TRBV7-2 and TRBJ2-5): GAGVSQSPSNKVTEKGKDVELRCDPISGHTALYWYRQSLGQGLEFLIYFQGNSAPDKSGLPSDRFSAERTGGSVSTLTIQRTQQEDSAVYLCASSPLYGLAGQETQYFGPGTRLLVL.

The chain uses TRBV5-8 and TRBJ1-6, with 7 bases identical to TRBD1. Germline V gives CDR1 SGHTS, CDR2 YDEGEE. V gave up 4 bases and J gave up 6 bases; unmatched junction bases: 4. This CDR3 contains 14 residues. In nucleotides, the CDR3 is TGTGCCAGCAGCCGACGGGACAGTAATTCACCCCTCCACTTT. This codes for CASSRRDSNSPLHF.

V and J are TRBV27 and TRBJ1-3; unclear D gene. There are 15 residues in the CDR3. Germline CDR1 is MNHEY and CDR2 is SMNVEV (reference sequence). V dropped 2 bases and J dropped 2 bases, with 10 bases sitting between them. CDR3 in amino acids: CASSLTATTGNTIYF. The CDR3 DNA is TGTGCCAGCAGTTTAACGGCCACTACTGGAAACACCATATATTTT.

This clone has more than one count but fewer than ten. The chain uses TRBV7-2 and TRBJ2-2; D possibly corresponds to TRBD2 (7 bases). Germline assignment: CDR1 SGHTA and CDR2 FQGNSA. The CDR3 consists of 14 residues. V was shortened by 3 bases and J by 8 bases, with 13 bases between the two germline ends. CDR3 DNA: TGTGCCAGCAGCTTCGGGGGGCAGTCGGGGGAGCTGTTTTTT. Translating it yields CASSFGGQSGELFF.

In DNA, the CDR3 is TGTGCCAGCAGTTACGGACAGGAGGGAATTACATATGGCTACACCTTC. Protein: CASSYGQEGITYGYTF. V gene TRBV6-5 combines with J gene TRBJ1-2; 7 bases are shared with TRBD1. The J segment lost 5 bases and the V segment lost 2 bases, leaving 11 bases of the junction unmatched. This CDR3 is 16 amino acids long. From germline, CDR1 is MNHEY and CDR2 SVGAGI.

This clone was recorded only once. The V gene is TRBV6-5, the J gene TRBJ1-1; D perhaps matches TRBD1 (5 bases). Trimming took 0 bases from V and 4 from J, leaving 6 bases between them. This CDR3 spans 13 amino acids. In germline, CDR1 is MNHEY, CDR2 SVGAGI. CDR3 region: CASSYSRGTEAFF. The DNA of the CDR3 is TGTGCCAGCAGTTACTCTAGGGGCACTGAAGCTTTCTTT.

Only one count was recorded for this clone. This chain joins TRBV2 and TRBJ2-3, with 9 bases aligning to TRBD1. CDR3 size: 15 residues. V shed 5 bases and J 1 base; nucleotides not matched to a gene: 4. CDR1 is SNHLY, CDR2 FYNNEI, per germline. The DNA of the CDR3 is TGTGCCAGCAGTCTCGACAGGGGGGGCACAGATACGCAGTATTTT. Protein product: CASSLDRGGTDTQYF.

The chain has TRBV7-2 and TRBJ1-2, with D possibly TRBD1 on 6 matching bases. CDR1 is SGHTA and CDR2 is FQGNSA in the germline V gene. V lost 0 bases, J lost 4 bases, and 6 bases lay in between. CDR3 size: 13 residues. Here the CDR3 reads CASSLADSYGYTF. The CDR3 DNA follows: TGTGCCAGCAGCTTAGCGGACAGCTATGGCTACACCTTC.

The chain is built from TRBV3-1 (or the pseudogene TRBV3-2) and TRBJ2-2, with TRBD2 matching 11 bases. Germline-derived CDR1 and CDR2 are LGHDT and YNNKEL (reference sequence). Germline trimming cut 0 bases from V and 0 bases from J; bases unmatched to any gene: 15. CDR3 length equals 22 residues. The CDR3 region is CASSQDFRGSSGGTSNTGELFF. The DNA of the CDR3 is TGTGCCAGCAGCCAAGATTTTAGGGGCTCTAGCGGGGGGACCTCGAACACCGGGGAGCTGTTTTTT.

J is TRBJ2-5 and V is TRBV5-1, with 8 bases identical to TRBD1. The V gene's germline CDR1 is SGHRS and CDR2 YFSETQ. The CDR3 runs to 17 residues. V shed 4 bases, J shed 5 bases, and the junction held 16 bases outside the gene matches. CDR3 in amino acids: CASSPAQRQGIAETQYF. The CDR3 bases are TGCGCCAGCAGCCCCGCCCAGAGACAGGGGATAGCGGAGACCCAGTACTTC.

The rearrangement links TRBV5-1 to TRBJ1-5, with 7 bases identical to TRBD1. The CDR3 is 13 residues long. V shed 7 bases, J shed 5 bases, and the junction held 6 bases outside the gene matches. Germline assignment: CDR1 SGHRS and CDR2 YFSETQ. The DNA of the CDR3 is TGCGCCAGCCGGGGACAGTTAGATCAGCCCCAGCATTTT. This gives the protein CASRGQLDQPQHF. Supplemented by reference TRBV5-1 and TRBJ1-5, the full variable domain reads KAGVTQTPRYLIKTRGQQVTLSCSPISGHRSVSWYQQTPGQGLQFLFEYFSETQRNKGNFPGRFSGRQFSNSRSEMNVSTLELGDSALYLCASRGQLDQPQHFGDGTRLSIL.

The gene calls are TRBV9 and TRBJ2-7; a weak D match, TRBD1 (6 bases). This CDR3 is built from 15 residues. V dropped 4 bases and J dropped 0 bases, with 14 bases sitting between them. The germline V gene encodes CDR1 SGDLS and CDR2 YYNGEE. This CDR3 reads CASSPWTESSYEQYF. Written as DNA, the CDR3 is TGTGCCAGCAGCCCATGGACAGAGAGCTCCTACGAGCAGTACTTC.

The chain is built from TRBV28 and TRBJ1-2, with D possibly being TRBD1 (6 bases). With 5 bases removed from V and 2 bases from J, the gap between germline ends came to 12 bases. The CDR3 contains 14 residues. Germline CDR1 and CDR2: MDHEN and SYDVKM. Written as DNA, the CDR3 is TGTGCCAGCAGTATACAGGGTTACAACTATGGCTACACCTTC. The encoded protein is CASSIQGYNYGYTF.

V and J are TRBV2 and TRBJ1-1; D is undetermined. This CDR3 spans 12 amino acids. V lost 10 bases to trimming and J lost 0 bases, with 9 bases between them. Per the germline V gene, CDR1 is SNHLY and CDR2 is FYNNEI. The chain's CDR3 is CATSEMNTEAFF. As DNA, the CDR3 is TGTGCCACCTCGGAGATGAACACTGAAGCTTTCTTT.

J is TRBJ1-3 and V is TRBV20-1, with D perhaps TRBD1 (5 bases). The CDR3 spans 17 residues. V was pared by 3 bases and J by 3 bases, with 21 bases between. Germline CDR1 DFQATT, CDR2 SNEGSKA (reference sequence). The CDR3 loop reads CSASAAGRRIFGNTIYF. As DNA, the CDR3 is TGCAGTGCTAGTGCGGCAGGGAGGAGGATTTTTGGAAACACCATATATTTT.

This chain connects TRBV9 to TRBJ1-1; D not resolved. The CDR3 covers 15 residues. Trimming removed 3 bases at V and 5 bases at J, with 17 bases between. CDR1 and CDR2 from the germline V gene are SGDLS and YYNGEE. As DNA, the CDR3 is TGTGCCAGCAGCGGACGGGAGCTCGTCTTTACTGAAGCTTTCTTT. Its translation is CASSGRELVFTEAFF.

In its sample, this clone was seen many times. This sequence joins TRBV6-5 and TRBJ1-2, with TRBD1 matching over 7 bases. CDR3 length equals 13 residues. The junction had 9 bases not matched to a gene; V was cut back by 6 bases and J by 8 bases. Germline V gene data show CDR1 as MNHEY and CDR2 as SVGAGI. CDR3 region: CASRRQGSGGYTF. Written as DNA, the CDR3 is TGTGCCAGCAGAAGACAGGGATCGGGAGGCTACACCTTC.

The V and J genes are TRBV14 and TRBJ1-2, with 7 bases aligning to TRBD1. CDR3 size: 14 residues. Germline V lookup: CDR1 SGHDN, CDR2 FVKESK. Germline trimming cut 4 bases from V and 4 bases from J; bases unmatched to any gene: 6. In DNA, the CDR3 is TGTGCCAGCAGCCGGGACAGCGTATTCTATGGCTACACCTTC. It is translated as CASSRDSVFYGYTF.

This clone was counted a single time. The rearrangement links TRBV6-5 to TRBJ1-6; a weak D match, TRBD1 (6 bases). The CDR3 is 15 amino acids. Deletions cut 5 bases from V and 0 bases from J, with 8 bases between. The germline CDR1 and CDR2 sequences are MNHEY and SVGAGI. Written as DNA, the CDR3 is TGTGCCAGCAGTAGACAGGACTCCTATAATTCACCCCTCCACTTT. It encodes CASSRQDSYNSPLHF.

The V call is TRBV4-2, the J call TRBJ2-5; 7 nucleotides align to TRBD1. Germline CDR1 reads LGHNA; CDR2 reads YNFKEQ. Trimming took 1 base from V and 3 from J; bases not matched to a gene: 5. This CDR3 contains 15 residues. The CDR3: CASSQAQTGKETQYF. Written as DNA, the CDR3 is TGTGCCAGCAGCCAAGCTCAGACAGGGAAAGAGACCCAGTACTTC.

The rearrangement uses TRBV10-2 and TRBJ2-3; possibly TRBD1 for D (6 bases). Trimming removed 2 bases at V and 2 bases at J, with 11 bases between. The CDR3 covers 15 residues. Per germline, CDR1 WSHSY and CDR2 SAAADI. The CDR3 loop reads CASSEAWDNTDTQYF. CDR3 nucleotide sequence: TGCGCCAGCAGTGAGGCCTGGGACAACACAGATACGCAGTATTTT.

This clone was observed once. The V gene is TRBV11-1, the J gene TRBJ2-7, with TRBD1 matching over 9 bases. The CDR3 is 16 amino acids. The V gene's germline CDR1 is SGHAT and CDR2 FQDESV (reference sequence). With V trimmed by 1 base and J by 4 bases, 8 bases remained unmatched. This chain's CDR3 is CASSLVVQGARYEQYF. The CDR3 coding sequence is TGTGCCAGCAGCTTAGTCGTACAGGGGGCGCGGTACGAGCAGTACTTC.

The CDR3 sequence: CASSQALSVGRGSSYNEQFF. The CDR3 DNA reads as TGTGCCAGCAGCCAAGCTTTATCCGTGGGGCGGGGGAGCTCCTACAATGAGCAGTTCTTC. The V call is TRBV4-2, the J call TRBJ2-1, with 7 nucleotides matching TRBD2. Looked up from germline, CDR1 is LGHNA and CDR2 is YNFKEQ. J lost 0 bases, V lost 1 base, and 15 bases had no gene match. The CDR3 extends over 20 amino acids.

V and J are TRBV18 and TRBJ2-2; D gene ambiguous. V lost 7 bases and J 4 bases, leaving 7 bases between the germline ends. This CDR3 is built from 12 residues. Germline V gene lookup returns CDR1 KGHSH and CDR2 LQKENI. CDR3 sequence reads: CASYRGTGELFF. In nucleotides, the CDR3 is TGTGCCAGCTATCGAGGCACCGGGGAGCTGTTTTTT.

This clone was recorded a few times. The chain has TRBV6-4 and TRBJ2-3, with 8 bases that match TRBD2. The CDR3 is made up of 16 amino acids. V shed 4 bases, J shed 2 bases, and the junction held 8 bases outside the gene matches. CDR1 and CDR2 (germline): MRHNA, SNTAGT. DNA of the CDR3: TGTGCCAGCAGTGTCTTGGCGGGGGGCCTCACAGATACGCAGTATTTT. Translated, it gives CASSVLAGGLTDTQYF.

The chain links TRBV10-1 to TRBJ1-6; no reliable D call. CDR1 is WNHNN and CDR2 is SYGVQD in the germline V gene (reference sequence). Trimming left V 4 bases short and J 7 bases short, with 8 bases between. The CDR3 is made up of 13 amino acids. CDR3 DNA: TGCGCCAGCAGTGTTACGGGGAATTCACCCCTCCACTTT. Its protein product is CASSVTGNSPLHF.

This clone was counted a single time. CDR3 coding DNA: TGTGCCAGCAGCTCTAGCGTGTTACTGGGAACCCACTATGGCTACACCTTC. Translation gives CASSSSVLLGTHYGYTF. This chain joins TRBV7-2 and TRBJ1-2; D remains ambiguous. The germline V gene encodes CDR1 SGHTA and CDR2 FQGNSA. With 4 bases removed from V and 3 bases from J, the gap between germline ends came to 21 bases. CDR3 size: 17 residues.

The chain couples TRBV6-1 to TRBJ1-5, with no clear D. The CDR3 loop spans 14 amino acids. The V gene's germline CDR1 is MNHNS and CDR2 SASEGT. V was shortened by 3 bases and J by 9 bases, with 15 bases between the two germline ends. This CDR3 reads CASSERDGERPQHF. CDR3 DNA sequence: TGTGCCAGCAGTGAGAGGGATGGGGAACGGCCCCAGCATTTT.

The CDR3 loop reads CVRSLGGFGTAQETQYF. CDR3 bases: TGTGTCAGAAGCTTAGGGGGGTTTGGGACAGCCCAAGAGACCCAGTACTTC. The chain links TRBV7-5 to TRBJ2-5; whether TRBD1, the table's D call, matches the DNA was not checked. TRBV7-5 is a pseudogene locus. The CDR3 runs 17 residues.